This paragraph covers one T cell receptor (beta chain) sequence. This record belongs to a study of cytomegalovirus exposure and HLA in healthy donors. Germline assignment: CDR1 SGDLS and CDR2 YYNGEE. This CDR3 region has 15 residues. V was pared by 4 bases and J by 3 bases, with 16 bases between. The data were produced by immunoSEQ multiplex PCR, yet TCRdb's version contains in-frame clones alone and is incomplete. The data hold over 200,000 clones, with around 88% observed a single time. The sequenced sample was PBMCs. The chain uses TRBV9 and TRBJ2-5, with D maybe TRBD2 (7 bases). This TCR derives from a woman younger than 30 in good health and CMV-seronegative. The CDR3, as DNA: TGTGCCAGCAGCCGTAGGGGGGGACCCAAAGAGACCCAGTACTTC. It codes for CASSRRGGPKETQYF.